The clone carrying this T cell receptor (beta chain) was counted a single time. All DNA from each sorted CD8+ subset was loaded. Method: immunoSEQ multiplex PCR; TCRdb's copy keeps in-frame clones and lacks some. The table records around 12,000 clones, around 90% of them present only once. The data derive from a study of blood T cell dynamics during melanoma immunotherapy. Stated time point: week 3, after first cycle of checkpoint inhibitor. The sample consisted of effector memory CD8+ T cells from blood, taken from a patient treated with checkpoint blockade. The source of this sequence is a human donor with melanoma.

The DNA for the CDR3 is TGTGCCAGCAGCGTAGGCTCCAGGGGATCCGGGGAGCTGTTTTTT. This codes for CASSVGSRGSGELFF. The rearrangement joins TRBV9 to TRBJ2-2; maybe TRBD1 (6 bases). The CDR3 totals 15 residues. Per the germline V gene, CDR1 is SGDLS and CDR2 is YYNGEE. Trimming pared 0 bases from V and 6 bases from J, leaving 12 bases between.